These 21 T cell receptor beta chains share one sample of origin, sequenced in a study of T cell responses to AZD1222 COVID-19 vaccine. Produced via immunoSEQ multiplex PCR; TCRdb's table is partial and in-frame only. The repertoire holds approximately 85,000 clones, with about 90% as singletons. The specimen was peripheral blood, collected on day 0 of AZD1222 vaccination. The receptors were gathered from an adult in good health.

This clone was detected only once. The chain combines TRBV6-2 or TRBV6-3 with TRBJ2-1; D possibly matches TRBD1 or TRBD2 (5 bases each). Germline V lookup: CDR1 MNHEY, CDR2 SVGEGT. This CDR3 has 15 residues. V dropped 2 bases and J dropped 0 bases, with 8 bases sitting between them. For the CDR3, the DNA is TGTGCCAGCAGTTACCCAGGGAGCTCCTACAATGAGCAGTTCTTC. Its translation is CASSYPGSSYNEQFF.

The V call is TRBV27, the J call TRBJ2-3; 8 bases map to TRBD2. V was clipped by 6 bases and J by 0 bases; unmatched bases: 8. Looked up from germline, CDR1 is MNHEY and CDR2 is SMNVEV (reference sequence). CDR3 length: 16 amino acids. CDR3 nucleotide sequence: TGTGCCAGCAGGAAGAGCGGGGGCTCTAGCACAGATACGCAGTATTTT. This codes for CASRKSGGSSTDTQYF.

The rearrangement joins TRBV2 to TRBJ1-4, with 7 bases matching TRBD1. CDR3 length: 14 residues. In germline, CDR1 is SNHLY, CDR2 FYNNEI. The ends lost 7 bases at V and 7 bases at J; junction bases unmatched: 9. As DNA, the CDR3 is TGTGCCAGCATTCCCGACAGGGCAGGTGAAAAACTGTTTTTT. Its protein is CASIPDRAGEKLFF.

The V call is TRBV4-1, the J call TRBJ2-1; 13 positions agree with TRBD2. This CDR3 is built from 15 residues. The ends lost 6 bases at V and 7 bases at J; junction bases unmatched: 6. The germline V gene has CDR1 MGHRA and CDR2 YSYEKL. In DNA, the CDR3 is TGCGCCAGCAGGCCTACGGGACTAGCGGGAAATGAGCAGTTCTTC. This codes for CASRPTGLAGNEQFF.

V and J are TRBV7-9 and TRBJ2-5; 9 bases are shared with TRBD2. The CDR3 runs to 15 residues. V trimming: 2 bases; J trimming: 2 bases; junction bases outside the gene matches: 3. Germline V lookup: CDR1 SEHNR, CDR2 FQNEAQ (reference sequence). CDR3 nucleotide sequence: TGTGCCAGCAGCTTAAGAACTAGCGGGCAAGAGACCCAGTACTTC. Protein sequence: CASSLRTSGQETQYF.

The chain joins TRBV5-5 to TRBJ1-5; 10 positions agree with TRBD1. Trimming removed 3 bases from V and 6 bases from J; junction bases left unmatched: 6. The CDR3 extends over 15 amino acids. Germline V CDR1 and CDR2: SGHKS, YYEKEE (reference sequence). The CDR3 loop reads CASSSGQGVGQPQHF. The CDR3 DNA sequence: TGTGCCAGCAGCTCCGGACAGGGGGTTGGTCAGCCCCAGCATTTT.

The chain uses TRBV7-9 and TRBJ1-5; D call uncertain. The CDR3 spans 13 residues. Trimming removed 1 base from V and 5 bases from J, with 6 bases in between. Germline values: CDR1 SEHNR, CDR2 FQNEAQ (reference sequence). The CDR3 here is CASSLGGDQPQHF. The CDR3 bases are TGTGCCAGCAGCTTAGGGGGTGATCAGCCCCAGCATTTT.

This clone was recorded a few times. J is TRBJ2-3 and V is TRBV7-6, with D possibly matching TRBD2 (6 bases). There are 16 residues in the CDR3. The V gene's germline CDR1 is SGHVS and CDR2 FNYEAQ. V lost 1 base to trimming and J lost 0 bases, with 11 bases between them. The CDR3 region has the DNA TGTGCCAGCAGCTTAGAAGGCGGGATTAGCACAGATACGCAGTATTTT. As protein: CASSLEGGISTDTQYF.

This chain links TRBV6-1 with TRBJ1-2; 8 nucleotides match TRBD1. The CDR3 has 16 residues. Germline V lookup: CDR1 MNHNS, CDR2 SASEGT. The junction had 19 bases not matched to a gene; V was cut back by 8 bases and J by 8 bases. The CDR3 DNA is TGTGCCAGCTGTGGACTTGGACAGGGAATAAGTGGCGGCTACACCTTC. This sequence encodes CASCGLGQGISGGYTF.

The J gene is TRBJ1-1, the V gene TRBV4-1, with TRBD1 matching over 7 bases. Germline loops: CDR1 MGHRA, CDR2 YSYEKL. This CDR3 is built from 16 residues. V gave up 5 bases and J gave up 0 bases; unmatched junction bases: 9. The CDR3 nucleotides read TGCGCCAGCAGCAAGACAGGGATGCCCATGAACACTGAAGCTTTCTTT. It specifies CASSKTGMPMNTEAFF.

The gene calls are TRBV7-8 and TRBJ2-7; D tentatively reads TRBD1 or TRBD2 (5 bases each). Germline V lookup: CDR1 SGHVS, CDR2 FQNEAQ. The V gene lost 5 bases and the J gene lost 3 bases, with 8 bases spanning the gap. This CDR3 spans 12 amino acids. The CDR3 spells CASSEGNYEQYF. In DNA, the CDR3 is TGTGCCAGCAGCGAGGGGAACTACGAGCAGTACTTC.

The chain combines TRBV7-3 with TRBJ2-7; 10 bases agree with TRBD1. Germline assignment: CDR1 SGHTA and CDR2 FQGTGA. This CDR3 is 13 amino acids long. V dropped 5 bases and J dropped 5; count of bases not matched to a gene: 3. CDR3 in DNA: TGTGCCAGCAGCCGCGGACAGGGGGACGAGCAGTACTTC. Protein product: CASSRGQGDEQYF. Complete variable domain (other parts from reference TRBV7-3 and TRBJ2-7): GAGVSQTPSNKVTEKGKYVELRCDPISGHTALYWYRQSLGQGPEFLIYFQGTGAADDSGLPNDRFFAVRPEGSVSTLKIQRTERGDSAVYLCASSRGQGDEQYFGPGTRLTVT.

The genes are TRBV28 and TRBJ1-1; the D is unclear. V lost 6 bases and J 2 bases, leaving 4 bases between the germline ends. This CDR3 spans 11 amino acids. Germline assignment: CDR1 MDHEN and CDR2 SYDVKM. CDR3: CASRRNTEAFF. As DNA, the CDR3 is TGTGCCAGCAGAAGAAACACTGAAGCTTTCTTT.

The chain recombines TRBV6-1 with TRBJ1-2; D is uncertain. Germline V lookup: CDR1 MNHNS, CDR2 SASEGT. The CDR3 runs to 13 residues. V was shortened by 3 bases and J by 4 bases, with 9 bases between the two germline ends. The CDR3 loop is CASSDSSGYGYTF. CDR3 coding DNA: TGTGCCAGCAGTGACAGTAGTGGCTATGGCTACACCTTC.

The V gene is TRBV7-9, the J gene TRBJ2-7, with D hard to call. Between the trimmed V and J ends, which lost 8 bases and 3 bases, there was a span of 14 bases. The CDR3 length is 13 residues. The V gene's germline CDR1 is SEHNR and CDR2 FQNEAQ (reference sequence). CDR3 DNA sequence: TGTGCCAGCTCTCTTACCTCTCTCTACGAGCAGTACTTC. Its protein product is CASSLTSLYEQYF. Full variable domain (missing parts from reference TRBV7-9 and TRBJ2-7): DTGVSQNPRHKITKRGQNVTFRCDPISEHNRLYWYRQTLGQGPEFLTYFQNEAQLEKSRLLSDRFSAERPKGSFSTLEIQRTEQGDSAMYLCASSLTSLYEQYFGPGTRLTVT.

This clone showed up just once. CDR3 in amino acids: CASASGLAGYRDSYEQYF. The CDR3 DNA sequence: TGTGCCAGCGCTTCGGGACTAGCGGGATATCGGGACTCCTACGAGCAGTACTTC. The chain employs TRBV27 and TRBJ2-7; 13 bases line up with TRBD2. The CDR3 contains 18 residues. The J segment lost 0 bases and the V segment lost 8 bases, leaving 13 bases of the junction unmatched. CDR1 is MNHEY and CDR2 is SMNVEV in the germline V gene (reference sequence).

This clone is a singleton in its sample. The CDR3 DNA follows: TGTGCCAGCAGCTTGGGACAGGCTGACTATGGCTACACCTTC. This translates into CASSLGQADYGYTF. The chain joins TRBV5-4 to TRBJ1-2, with D tentatively TRBD1 (6 bases). This CDR3 is built from 14 residues. Germline CDR1 reads SGHNT; CDR2 reads YYREEE (reference sequence). The ends were cut back, 0 bases at V and 3 bases at J, with 9 bases in the middle. Complete variable domain (other parts from reference TRBV5-4 and TRBJ1-2): ETGVTQSPTHLIKTRGQQVTLRCSSQSGHNTVSWYQQALGQGPQFIFQYYREEENGRGNFPPRFSGLQFPNYSSELNVNALELDDSALYLCASSLGQADYGYTFGSGTRLTVV.

The chain combines TRBV7-2 with TRBJ2-1; TRBD1 agrees at 7 bases. The CDR3 sequence is 18 residues long. Germline assignment: CDR1 SGHTA and CDR2 FQGNSA. Unmatched junction bases numbered 17, after V lost 5 bases and J lost 4 bases. This chain's CDR3 is CASSTFGGSGQLYNEQFF. Written as DNA, the CDR3 is TGTGCCAGCAGCACCTTCGGCGGGTCGGGACAGCTTTACAATGAGCAGTTCTTC.

The rearrangement links TRBV11-3 to TRBJ2-5; 7 bases fit TRBD1. Trimming removed 4 bases from V and 5 bases from J; junction bases left unmatched: 4. CDR1 and CDR2 from the germline V gene are SGHNT and YENEEA. The CDR3 totals 13 residues. For the CDR3, the DNA is TGTGCCAGCAGCTCGACAGGGTTGGAGACCCAGTACTTC. Protein: CASSSTGLETQYF.

The chain couples TRBV30 to TRBJ2-7; 11 nucleotides match TRBD1. CDR3 length: 15 amino acids. With 6 bases clipped from V and 5 bases from J, the junction kept 12 bases outside the gene matches. CDR1 and CDR2 (germline): GTSNPN, SVGIG (reference sequence). As DNA, the CDR3 is TGTGCCTGCTCGCCCTCGGACAGGGGGCGAAACGAGCAGTACTTC. It translates to CACSPSDRGRNEQYF.

The chain combines TRBV11-1 with TRBJ1-1, with D possibly being TRBD1 (5 bases). CDR3 length equals 14 residues. V dropped 5 bases and J dropped 4 bases, with 14 bases sitting between them. CDR1 is SGHAT, CDR2 FQDESV, per germline (reference sequence). The CDR3 loop reads CASSLRGLGTEAFF. The CDR3 coding sequence is TGTGCCAGCAGCCTGAGGGGTTTGGGCACTGAAGCTTTCTTT.